The 21 T cell receptor beta chains below come from one sample, sequenced in a study of blood T cells in healthy people across ages. Next came a second PCR, run for about 7 to 12 cycles, which used a sample-barcoded 5' primer along with a J-beta primer mix. In TCRdb, the 5' RACE reads were re-called with MiXCR into one record per CDR3 protein. The table lists approximately 760,000 distinct CDR3 sequences, 20% to 25% of them singletons. These data are also associated with another study on T cells of mothers and their children.

The sample comprised blood. These receptors were obtained from a boy aged 5-17 years in good health.

The chain couples TRBV7-2 to TRBJ2-7, with a tentative D call TRBD1 (6 bases). Trimming left V 1 base short and J 0 bases short, with 13 bases between. The CDR3 totals 16 residues. Germline V gene sequence: CDR1 SGHTA, CDR2 FQGNSA. CDR3 in amino acids: CASSLVGQLLSYEQYF. CDR3 coding DNA: TGTGCCAGCAGCTTAGTGGGACAACTCCTCTCCTACGAGCAGTACTTC.

This clonotype was detected a few times. The gene calls are TRBV29-1 and TRBJ2-1; 7 bases are shared with TRBD2. The CDR3 is 14 amino acids. Germline CDR1 is SQVTM and CDR2 is ANQGSEA. V lost 7 bases to trimming and J lost 4 bases; unmatched junction nucleotides: 10. As DNA, the CDR3 is TGCAGCGCCGCTGGGTGGGGGGGGTACAATGAGCAGTTCTTC. Protein: CSAAGWGGYNEQFF.

In its sample, this clonotype was seen a few times. J is TRBJ2-1 and V is TRBV3-1; 7 bases align to TRBD1. V lost 5 bases and J lost 0; bases outside the gene matches: 10. CDR3 length: 17 residues. Germline V gives CDR1 LGHDT, CDR2 YNNKEL (reference sequence). The CDR3 DNA reads TGTGCCAGCAGCGTCGCTCCGGGACAGTCCTCCTACAATGAGCAGTTCTTC. Residues: CASSVAPGQSSYNEQFF.

The V and J genes are TRBV7-2 and TRBJ2-1; a possible D gene is TRBD2 (6 bases). The V end was cut by 1 base, the J end by 10 bases, with 11 bases between. CDR3 size: 13 residues. The V gene's germline CDR1 is SGHTA and CDR2 FQGNSA. The CDR3 DNA is TGTGCCAGCAGCTTAGGACAGCGGGTGGAGCAGTTCTTC. It translates to CASSLGQRVEQFF.

The chain has TRBV7-9 and TRBJ2-7, with 9 bases identical to TRBD1. The CDR3 length is 13 residues. Germline V CDR1 and CDR2: SEHNR, FQNEAQ (reference sequence). V was clipped by 7 bases and J by 3 bases; unmatched bases: 4. CDR3 nucleotides: TGTGCCAGCAACGGACAGGGGTACTACGAGCAGTACTTC. Translation gives CASNGQGYYEQYF. The full variable domain, rest sourced from reference TRBV7-9 and TRBJ2-7, is DTGVSQNPRHKITKRGQNVTFRCDPISEHNRLYWYRQTLGQGPEFLTYFQNEAQLEKSRLLSDRFSAERPKGSFSTLEIQRTEQGDSAMYLCASNGQGYYEQYFGPGTRLTVT.

V usage is TRBV12-3 or TRBV12-4 and J usage is TRBJ2-5, with D possibly being TRBD1 (6 bases). There are 17 residues in the CDR3. Trimming removed 2 bases at V and 2 bases at J, with 18 bases between. CDR3: CASSLILGWGHQETQYF. The CDR3 DNA follows: TGTGCCAGCAGTTTAATTTTGGGCTGGGGACATCAAGAGACCCAGTACTTC.

In this sample, this clonotype turned up a few times. The CDR3 here is CASSHGLAGGSYNEQFF. CDR3 DNA: TGTGCCAGCAGCCACGGACTAGCGGGGGGGTCCTACAATGAGCAGTTCTTC. The V and J genes are TRBV6-2 or TRBV6-3 and TRBJ2-1, with 15 bases matching TRBD2. Trimming at V came to 6 bases and at J to 1 base, leaving 4 bases not matched to a gene. This CDR3 contains 17 residues. Germline lookup yields CDR1 MNHEY and CDR2 SVGEGT.

This clonotype was seen more than once but under ten times. This rearrangement joins TRBV7-8 to TRBJ2-5, with 8 bases fitting TRBD1. The germline V gene encodes CDR1 SGHVS and CDR2 FQNEAQ. V lost 4 bases to trimming and J lost 2 bases; unmatched junction nucleotides: 9. CDR3 length: 16 amino acids. The CDR3 protein is CASSSPWTGTQETQYF. CDR3 in DNA: TGTGCCAGCAGCTCTCCTTGGACAGGGACTCAAGAGACCCAGTACTTC.

This clonotype appeared a few times. The CDR3 is CASSQDRPGVGEKLFF. In DNA form, the CDR3 reads TGCGCCAGCAGCCAAGATCGGCCAGGGGTTGGTGAAAAACTGTTTTTT. The chain has TRBV4-3 and TRBJ1-4, with TRBD1 as a possible D gene (6 bases). Trimming pared 0 bases from V and 7 bases from J, leaving 15 bases between. The V gene's germline CDR1 is LGHNA and CDR2 YSLEER. CDR3 length: 16 amino acids.

The V and J genes are TRBV6-1 and TRBJ2-2; a possible D gene is TRBD1 (6 bases). Germline assignment: CDR1 MNHNS and CDR2 SASEGT. CDR3 length equals 16 residues. Trimming cost V 5 bases and J 6 bases, with 19 bases left between them. The CDR3 DNA is TGTGCCAGCAGTAGCCGCCAGAACCAGGGGTCCGGGGAGCTGTTTTTT. As protein: CASSSRQNQGSGELFF.

The chain combines TRBV6-5 with TRBJ2-5, with TRBD2 matching 11 bases. Trimming cost V 6 bases and J 5 bases; bases outside gene matches: 8. The germline gives CDR1 MNHEY, CDR2 SVGAGI. The CDR3 consists of 15 residues. The CDR3 nucleotides read TGTGCCAGCAGCACAACTAGCGGGGGCGGGGAGACCCAGTACTTC. Its protein is CASSTTSGGGETQYF.

This clonotype showed up just a few times. The chain combines TRBV29-1 with TRBJ2-3; D unclear. Germline lookup yields CDR1 SQVTM and CDR2 ANQGSEA. The CDR3 extends over 14 amino acids. Trimming stripped 3 bases from V and 0 bases from J, with 10 bases between. CDR3 nucleotide sequence: TGCAGCGTTGACGGACGTTCAAGCACAGATACGCAGTATTTT. The encoded protein is CSVDGRSSTDTQYF.

This clonotype was observed a few times. This chain joins TRBV12-3 or TRBV12-4 and TRBJ2-5; 10 positions match TRBD2. The J call may be wrong; the DNA end is better matched by TRBJ2-1. This CDR3 region has 15 residues. CDR3 region: CASSLRTSGNYEQFF. In nucleotides, the CDR3 is TGTGCCAGCAGTTTACGGACTAGCGGTAATTATGAGCAGTTCTTC.

This clonotype was detected only a few times. The chain employs TRBV29-1 and TRBJ1-3; D call uncertain. V lost 2 bases, J lost 1 base, and 12 bases lay in between. CDR3 length: 15 residues. Germline loops: CDR1 SQVTM, CDR2 ANQGSEA. The CDR3 here is CSVETSVVSGNTIYF. CDR3 in DNA: TGCAGCGTTGAAACCAGCGTTGTGTCTGGAAACACCATATATTTT.

V and J are TRBV28 and TRBJ1-6; possible D gene TRBD1, 5 bases. Per germline, CDR1 MDHEN and CDR2 SYDVKM. The ends were cut back, 3 bases at V and 10 bases at J, with 13 bases in the middle. The CDR3 runs 14 residues. CDR3 sequence (DNA): TGTGCCAGCAGTTTTCCCAGGGAGAACTCACCCCTCCACTTT. Amino acids: CASSFPRENSPLHF.

This clonotype came up a few times. The V and J genes are TRBV12-3 or TRBV12-4 and TRBJ1-4; D uncertain. V lost 3 bases and J 8 bases, leaving 4 bases between the germline ends. This CDR3 is built from 11 residues. CDR3 sequence reads: CASSFHEKLFF. The CDR3 region has the DNA TGTGCCAGCAGTTTTCACGAAAAACTGTTTTTT.

This clonotype was seen at least ten times. The chain employs TRBV7-3 and TRBJ2-1; a possible D gene is TRBD1 (5 bases). CDR3 size: 15 residues. V was shortened by 2 bases and J by 0 bases, with 8 bases between the two germline ends. Germline CDR1 is SGHTA and CDR2 is FQGTGA. The CDR3 DNA reads as TGTGCCAGCAGCTTAGGGGCGAGCTCCTACAATGAGCAGTTCTTC. This gives the protein CASSLGASSYNEQFF.

The chain links TRBV20-1 to TRBJ2-7; perhaps TRBD1 as D (6 bases). Trimming removed 0 bases from V and 3 bases from J, with 12 bases in between. In germline, CDR1 is DFQATT, CDR2 SNEGSKA (reference sequence). The CDR3 totals 14 residues. The CDR3 bases are TGCAGTGCTAGAGATCTCAGGGGTGTCTACGAGCAGTACTTC. This encodes CSARDLRGVYEQYF.

This clonotype was counted only a few times. The chain joins TRBV28 to TRBJ1-2, with D tentatively TRBD1 (6 bases). From germline, CDR1 is MDHEN and CDR2 SYDVKM. The V end lost 3 bases, the J end lost 7 bases, and 15 bases lay between the germline ends. CDR3 length equals 14 residues. The CDR3 loop reads CASSFNPGARGYTF. CDR3 sequence (DNA): TGTGCCAGCAGTTTTAACCCAGGGGCGCGTGGCTACACCTTC.

The chain is built from TRBV13 and TRBJ1-1; D gene ambiguous. V was cut by 3 bases and J by 4 bases, with 9 bases left in between. There are 13 residues in the CDR3. Germline V gives CDR1 PRHDT, CDR2 FYEKMQ (reference sequence). Written as DNA, the CDR3 is TGTGCCAGCAGCTTGGAAGAAAGCACTGAAGCTTTCTTT. This encodes CASSLEESTEAFF.

To note about this clonotype: The missing conserved phenylalanine or tryptophan at the end of this CDR3 makes a read error likely. The J gene is TRBJ2-3, the V gene TRBV5-1; D is uncertain. Germline CDR1 reads SGHRS; CDR2 reads YFSETQ. The CDR3 runs 12 residues. V shed 5 bases and J shed 2 bases, with 6 bases lying between them. The CDR3 DNA follows: TGCGCCAGCAGACGTACCACAGATACGCAGTATTCT. Its translation: CASRRTTDTQYS.